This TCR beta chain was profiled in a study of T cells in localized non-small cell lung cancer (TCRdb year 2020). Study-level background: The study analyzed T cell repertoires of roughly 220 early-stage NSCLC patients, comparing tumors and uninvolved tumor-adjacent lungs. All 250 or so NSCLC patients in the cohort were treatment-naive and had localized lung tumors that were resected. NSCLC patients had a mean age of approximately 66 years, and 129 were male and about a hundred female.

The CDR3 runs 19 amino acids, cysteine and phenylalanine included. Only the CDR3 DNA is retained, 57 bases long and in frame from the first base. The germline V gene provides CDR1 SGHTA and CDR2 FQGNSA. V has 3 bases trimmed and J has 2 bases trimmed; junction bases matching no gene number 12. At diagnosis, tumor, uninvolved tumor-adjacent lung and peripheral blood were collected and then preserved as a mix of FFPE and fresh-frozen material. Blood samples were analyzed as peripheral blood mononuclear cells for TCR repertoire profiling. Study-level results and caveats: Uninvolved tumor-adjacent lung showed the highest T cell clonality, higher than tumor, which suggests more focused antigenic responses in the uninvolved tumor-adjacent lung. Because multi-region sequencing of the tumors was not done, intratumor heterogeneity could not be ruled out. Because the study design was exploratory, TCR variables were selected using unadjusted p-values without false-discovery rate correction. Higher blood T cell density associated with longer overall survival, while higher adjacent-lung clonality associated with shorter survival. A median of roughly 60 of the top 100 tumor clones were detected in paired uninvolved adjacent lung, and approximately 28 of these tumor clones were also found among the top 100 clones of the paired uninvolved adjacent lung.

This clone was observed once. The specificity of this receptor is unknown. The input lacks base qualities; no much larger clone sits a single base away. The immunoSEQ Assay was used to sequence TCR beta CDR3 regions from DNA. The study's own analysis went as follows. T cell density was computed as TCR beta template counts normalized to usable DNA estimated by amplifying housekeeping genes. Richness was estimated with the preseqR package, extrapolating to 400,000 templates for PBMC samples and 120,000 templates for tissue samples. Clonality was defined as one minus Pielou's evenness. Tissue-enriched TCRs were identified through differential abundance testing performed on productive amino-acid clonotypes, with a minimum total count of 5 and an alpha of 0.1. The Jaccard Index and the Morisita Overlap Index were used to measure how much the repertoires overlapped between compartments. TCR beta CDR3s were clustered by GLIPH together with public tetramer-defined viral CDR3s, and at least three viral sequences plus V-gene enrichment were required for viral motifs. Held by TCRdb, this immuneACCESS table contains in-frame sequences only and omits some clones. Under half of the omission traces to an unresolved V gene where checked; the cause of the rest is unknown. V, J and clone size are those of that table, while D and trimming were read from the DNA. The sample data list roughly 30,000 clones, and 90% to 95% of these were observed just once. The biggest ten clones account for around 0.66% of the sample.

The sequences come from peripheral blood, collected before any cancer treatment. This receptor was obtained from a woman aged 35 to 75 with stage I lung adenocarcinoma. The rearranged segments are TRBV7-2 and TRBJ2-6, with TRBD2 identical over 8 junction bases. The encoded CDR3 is CASSFRTSTVLAGANVLTF. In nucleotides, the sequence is TGTGCCAGCAGCTTTCGGACTAGCACGGTATTGGCTGGGGCCAACGTCCTGACTTTC.